This T cell receptor (beta chain) is drawn from a study of PD-L1 blockade in urothelial cancer (dated by TCRdb to 2016 to 2017). Background for the entire study: Every patient began therapy at some point between 2013 and 2015 and was given atezolizumab 1,200 mg intravenously every 3 weeks. Progression-free survival longer than 6 months counted as durable clinical benefit, and TCR features were additionally tested against both progression-free and overall survival. In the same patients, whole exome sequencing and RNA sequencing of pretreatment tumors were performed in addition to TCR sequencing. Blood samples were analyzed 3 weeks after the start of treatment (second dose) and 6 weeks after the start of treatment. An ECOG performance status of 0 or 1 was recorded for the patients, and 0 to 3 prior chemotherapy regimens had been received by the patients. An exploratory multi-omic analysis was conducted of the somatic, immune and clinical correlates of response to PD-L1 blockade with atezolizumab in urothelial cancer. Twenty-nine patients had pretreatment blood TCR-seq, about 25 had at least one posttreatment blood collection, and about 25 had tumor TCR-seq. A median of about 140,000 T cells and just over 80,000 unique TCRs was obtained from blood samples, and a median clonality of 0.080 was observed. TCR sequencing covered pretreatment tumor samples and matched, serially collected peripheral blood taken before and after atezolizumab treatment. Roughly ten patients achieved durable clinical benefit and around 19 did not. About 85% of the roughly 29 patients were males with bladder-origin urothelial cancer, and about 65% of the roughly 30 reported a prior smoking history. The paper's findings and limits, for the study overall: Patients with durable benefit showed greater expansion of tumor-associated TCR clones in peripheral blood 3 weeks after starting treatment (n ≈ 20, p = 0.022). Because of the small sample size (n ≈ 28) and the many exploratory analyses performed, the results are intended to be regarded as hypothesis-generating. Improved progression-free and overall survival was associated with having pretreatment peripheral blood TCR clonality below the median.

In the case of this clone: Its recognized antigen is unknown. Base qualities were left out, and no much larger clone turns up one base away.

Synthetic TCR analog templates were spiked into each PCR to estimate absolute template abundance from read counts. The immunoSEQ assay used bias-controlled V and J gene primers to amplify TCRbeta CDR3 regions from genomic DNA. Rearranged TCRbeta segments were sequenced at approximately 20X coverage. Per the original workflow: Clustering was used to correct sequencing errors, and CDR3s were annotated against IMGT so that V, D and J genes could be assigned. Only productive TCRbeta rearrangements were used in downstream analyses, excluding out-of-frame or stop-codon sequences. Clonality was calculated as one minus the Shannon entropy normalized by the log of the number of unique productive sequences. Fisher's exact test with Benjamini-Hochberg correction, at a threshold of adjusted p below 0.01, was used to find clones that differed between time points or between blood and tumor. What TCRdb holds here is the immuneACCESS table cut down to in-frame rearrangements. Part of the clones is not present; checked against another copy, under half of the missing clones reflect an unresolved V gene, and the others are unexplained. The D gene and trimming were derived from the DNA, and the V and J assignments and clone size from that table. Counted in this sample were some 30,000 clones; over 80% of them appeared once. The ten most abundant clones make up under 4% of the sample.

Sequences MNHEY (CDR1) and SMNVEV (CDR2) are obtained from the germline V gene (reference sequence). The CDR3 numbers 16 residues from cysteine through phenylalanine. The retained sequence is limited to the CDR3, 48 bases, with the frame set at the first base. At the junction V is shortened by 6 bases and J by 0 bases, with 16 bases in between. The cohort comprised 30 or so patients with locally advanced or metastatic urothelial carcinoma treated at Memorial Sloan Kettering on a trial protocol. Peripheral blood mononuclear cells were collected from each patient pretreatment and during treatment, giving between 1 and 8 total time points per patient. The Qiagen DNeasy Blood extraction kit was used to purify genomic DNA from total PBMCs and tumor samples. PBMCs were collected pretreatment and during treatment, and were isolated and stored as previously described.

The source was PBMCs, collected around atezolizumab (anti-PD-L1) treatment. This chain joins TRBV27 to TRBJ2-3; the D gene is unclear. This clonotype was obtained from a man between 50 and 59 years old with urothelial cancer. The CDR3 protein is CASSTPLGASTDTQYF. The nucleotide sequence is TGTGCCAGCAGCACACCCCTAGGTGCAAGCACAGATACGCAGTATTTT.